This T cell receptor beta chain was observed in a study of graft-versus-host responses after intestinal transplantation. About the research overall: As for transplant type, recipients had multivisceral, liver-intestinal, or isolated intestinal grafts. Every one of the recipients received anti-thymocyte globulin induction and afterwards took tacrolimus and steroids for approximately 3 years.

Points on this clone: The antigen is not known.

V was cut by 0 bases and J by 6 bases, with 12 bases left in between. The CDR3 consists of 14 residues. Per the germline V gene, CDR1 is ENHRY and CDR2 is SYGVKD. Whole-study findings and limits: Present in recipient marrow, GvH clones included some that appeared first in ileum or blood. Peak levels of circulating GvH clones tracked with early post-transplant HvG declines.

The table came from immunoSEQ multiplex PCR; TCRdb's copy has only in-frame clones and leaves some out. The sample lists about 110,000 clones, 90% to 95% occurring once. V is TRBV10-3 and J is TRBJ2-7; D possibly corresponds to TRBD2 (6 bases). This TCR derives from a human donor who was the organ donor for an intestinal transplant. Material: unstimulated CD8+ T cells sorted from spleen or lymph node cells, obtained before transplant. CDR3 in DNA: TGTGCCATCAGTGAGTCGGGGGGAGTTGGCGAGCAGTACTTC. It codes for CAISESGGVGEQYF.